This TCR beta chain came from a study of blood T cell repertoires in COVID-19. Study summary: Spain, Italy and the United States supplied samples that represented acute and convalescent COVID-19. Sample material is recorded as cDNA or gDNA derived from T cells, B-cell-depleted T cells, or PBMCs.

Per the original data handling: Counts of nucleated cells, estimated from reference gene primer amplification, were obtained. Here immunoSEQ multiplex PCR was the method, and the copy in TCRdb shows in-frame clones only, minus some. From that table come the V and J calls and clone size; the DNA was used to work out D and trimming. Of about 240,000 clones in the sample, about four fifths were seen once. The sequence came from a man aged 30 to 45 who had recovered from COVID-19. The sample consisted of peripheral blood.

In nucleotides, the CDR3 is TGTGCCAGCAGCTTCAACAGCCATGGGGAGACCCAGTACTTC. This encodes CASSFNSHGETQYF. The chain is built from TRBV7-3 and TRBJ2-5; no reliable D call. The length of the CDR3 is 14 residues. The germline gives CDR1 SGHTA, CDR2 FQGTGA. The V and J ends lost 3 bases and 5 bases respectively, with 13 bases between them.